The 10 T cell receptor beta chains presented below share a single source sample, sequenced in a study of blood T cell repertoires in COVID-19. Here immunoSEQ multiplex PCR was the method, and the copy in TCRdb shows in-frame clones only, minus some. This sample has over 150,000 clones, with around 79% found just once. The specimen sequenced was peripheral blood. Every receptor here comes from a woman in her 70s with acute or convalescent COVID-19.

The J gene is TRBJ2-4, the V gene TRBV3-1 (or the pseudogene TRBV3-2); D might be TRBD1 (6 bases). V was cut by 6 bases and J by 8 bases, with 17 bases left in between. The CDR3 is 14 residues long. Germline CDR1 is LGHDT and CDR2 is YNNKEL (reference sequence). CDR3 nucleotides: TGTGCCAGCAGTCAAACAGGGTTGGGTGACATTCAGTACTTC. Encoded protein: CASSQTGLGDIQYF.

The rearrangement joins TRBV3-1 (or the pseudogene TRBV3-2) to TRBJ2-7, with a weak D call TRBD2 (5 bases). CDR3 size: 11 residues. Between the trimmed V and J ends, which lost 5 bases and 6 bases, there was a span of 8 bases. The germline V gene has CDR1 LGHDT and CDR2 YNNKEL (reference sequence). CDR3 in amino acids: CASSLGSEQYF. CDR3 nucleotides: TGTGCCAGCAGCTTAGGGAGCGAGCAGTACTTC.

This chain connects TRBV2 to TRBJ1-1; 7 bases map to TRBD1. The germline CDR1 and CDR2 sequences are SNHLY and FYNNEI. The junction had 5 bases not matched to a gene; V was cut back by 6 bases and J by 4 bases. There are 13 residues in the CDR3. The CDR3 loop is CASRERQGTEAFF. The CDR3 DNA is TGTGCCAGCAGAGAAAGACAGGGCACTGAAGCTTTCTTT.

This chain joins TRBV11-2 and TRBJ2-7; the match to TRBD2 covers 7 bases. The length of the CDR3 is 18 residues. V trimming: 3 bases; J trimming: 1 base; junction bases outside the gene matches: 15. Germline lookup yields CDR1 SGHAT and CDR2 FQNNGV. The CDR3 sequence: CASSLGRLADMSSYEQYF. The DNA of the CDR3 is TGTGCCAGCAGCTTGGGAAGACTAGCCGATATGAGTTCCTACGAGCAGTACTTC.

The rearrangement uses TRBV29-1 and TRBJ2-5, with 8 bases fitting TRBD1. CDR3 length equals 16 residues. Germline CDR1 SQVTM, CDR2 ANQGSEA. Trimming cost V 2 bases and J 5 bases; bases outside gene matches: 13. CDR3 in DNA: TGCAGCGTTGAAAGTTCCGGCAGCCGGACAGGGGAGACCCAGTACTTC. The encoded protein is CSVESSGSRTGETQYF.

This clone was counted once. The chain combines TRBV5-1 with TRBJ2-3; TRBD2 matches 8 bases. Germline values: CDR1 SGHRS, CDR2 YFSETQ. This CDR3 has 16 residues. The V gene end was trimmed by 0 bases and the J gene end by 2 bases; junction bases not matched to a gene: 5. The CDR3 region has the DNA TGCGCCAGCAGCTTGGGGCTAGCGGGCGACACAGATACGCAGTATTTT. Encoded protein: CASSLGLAGDTDTQYF.

Concerning this clone itself: Germline and junction disagree at one end, which may indicate a read error. The rearrangement links TRBV3-1 (or the pseudogene TRBV3-2) to TRBJ2-7; D is perhaps TRBD2 (6 bases). The CDR3 covers 16 residues. The germline gives CDR1 LGHDT, CDR2 YNNKEL (reference sequence). The CDR3 DNA reads as TGTGCCAGCAGCCACTTTACGACTCGAGGGACTTCTACACCGAGATTC. Protein: CASSHFTTRGTSTPRF.

V is TRBV18 and J is TRBJ2-1; 12 nucleotides align to TRBD1. Germline CDR1 and CDR2: KGHSH and LQKENI. Trimming at V came to 3 bases and at J to 6 bases, leaving 3 bases not matched to a gene. The CDR3 contains 15 residues. Here the CDR3 reads CASSPGQGASNEQFF. CDR3 in DNA: TGTGCCAGCTCACCGGGACAGGGGGCGTCCAATGAGCAGTTCTTC.

The chain recombines TRBV28 with TRBJ2-7, with a weak D call TRBD2 (5 bases). Between the trimmed V and J ends, which lost 4 bases and 7 bases, there was a span of 26 bases. The CDR3 length is 17 residues. CDR1 is MDHEN and CDR2 is SYDVKM in the germline V gene. The DNA for the CDR3 is TGTGCCAGCAGTTCGGCGGGTTTCGCGGCGGTGGGCTCGGAGCAGTACTTC. This sequence encodes CASSSAGFAAVGSEQYF.

This clone was counted a single time. The V gene is TRBV25-1, the J gene TRBJ2-1, with D possibly matching TRBD1 (5 bases). V lost 4 bases, J lost 4 bases, and 11 bases lay in between. The germline CDR1 and CDR2 sequences are MGHDK and SYGVNS. This CDR3 is 14 amino acids long. CDR3 in DNA: TGTGCCAGCAGTGTGGGGCCCCTGTACAATGAGCAGTTCTTC. Encoded protein: CASSVGPLYNEQFF.